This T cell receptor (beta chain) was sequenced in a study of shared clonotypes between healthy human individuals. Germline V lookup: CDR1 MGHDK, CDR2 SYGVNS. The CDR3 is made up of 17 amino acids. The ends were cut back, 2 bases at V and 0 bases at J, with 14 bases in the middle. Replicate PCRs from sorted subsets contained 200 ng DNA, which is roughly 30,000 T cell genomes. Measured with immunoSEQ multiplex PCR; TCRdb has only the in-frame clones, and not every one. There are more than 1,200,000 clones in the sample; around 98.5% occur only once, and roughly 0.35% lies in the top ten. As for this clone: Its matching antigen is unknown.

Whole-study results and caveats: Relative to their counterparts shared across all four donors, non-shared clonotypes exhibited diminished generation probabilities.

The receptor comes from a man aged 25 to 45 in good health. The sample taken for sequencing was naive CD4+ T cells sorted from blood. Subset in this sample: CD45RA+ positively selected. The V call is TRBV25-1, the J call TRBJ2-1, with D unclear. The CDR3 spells CASSEGRRQSSYNEQFF. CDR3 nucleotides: TGTGCCAGCAGTGAAGGTAGGCGGCAGAGCTCCTACAATGAGCAGTTCTTC.